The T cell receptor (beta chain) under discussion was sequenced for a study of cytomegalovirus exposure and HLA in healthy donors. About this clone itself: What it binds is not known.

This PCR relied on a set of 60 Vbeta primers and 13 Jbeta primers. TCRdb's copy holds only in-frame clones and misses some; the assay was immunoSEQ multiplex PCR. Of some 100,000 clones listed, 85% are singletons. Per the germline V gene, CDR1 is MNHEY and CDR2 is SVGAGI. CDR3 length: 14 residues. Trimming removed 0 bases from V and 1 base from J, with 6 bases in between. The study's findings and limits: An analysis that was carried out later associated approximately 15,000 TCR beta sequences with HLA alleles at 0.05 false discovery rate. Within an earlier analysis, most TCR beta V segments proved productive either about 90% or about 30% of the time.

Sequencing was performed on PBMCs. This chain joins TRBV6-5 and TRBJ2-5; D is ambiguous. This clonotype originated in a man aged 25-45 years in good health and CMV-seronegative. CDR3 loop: CASSYSLAQETQYF. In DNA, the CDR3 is TGTGCCAGCAGTTACTCGTTGGCCCAAGAGACCCAGTACTTC.